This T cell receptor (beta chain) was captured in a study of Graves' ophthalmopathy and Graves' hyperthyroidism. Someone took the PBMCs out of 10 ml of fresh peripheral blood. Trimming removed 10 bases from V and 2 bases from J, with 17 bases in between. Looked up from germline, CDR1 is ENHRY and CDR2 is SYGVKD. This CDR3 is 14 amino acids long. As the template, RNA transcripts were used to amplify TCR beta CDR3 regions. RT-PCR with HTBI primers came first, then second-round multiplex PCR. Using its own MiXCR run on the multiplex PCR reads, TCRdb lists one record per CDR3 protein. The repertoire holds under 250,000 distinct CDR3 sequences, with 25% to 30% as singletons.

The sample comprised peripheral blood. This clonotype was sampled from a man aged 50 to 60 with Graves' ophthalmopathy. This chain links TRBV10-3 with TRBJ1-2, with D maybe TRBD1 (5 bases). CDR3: CASSPKTENYGYTF. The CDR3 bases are TGTGCCAGCTCCCCAAAGACAGAAAACTATGGCTACACCTTC.